These T cell receptor beta chains were read from a single sample in a study of T cell repertoires in cytomegalovirus infection. Their specific antigens are unknown. TCRdb ran MiXCR on the reads and lists one entry per CDR3 protein. The sample holds 900,000 to 950,000 distinct CDR3 sequences, around 30% seen once. Sample: cultured CD8+ T cells from PBMCs, taken from culture after CMV antigen stimulation. The source is a human donor in good health (CMV status not recorded). Some clones in this sample may be carry-over from other donors' samples. Each CDR3 is given with its conserved first and last residue. D genes are given only for firm matches. Clone size, where shown, is once, few, many, or a class for clones that have expanded.

size	V	D	length	J	DNA	CDR3
few	TRBV25-1	-	10	TRBJ2-3	TGTGCCAGCAGTGAATTCGCGCAGTATTTT	CASSEFAQYF
many	TRBV7-6	TRBD2	16	TRBJ2-2	TGTGCCAGCAGCCTTAGGGGACTATCGAACACCGGGGAGCTGTTTTTT	CASSLRGLSNTGELFF
few	TRBV6-1	-	11	TRBJ2-7	TGTGCCACCAGCGGCTCCTACGAGCAGTACTTC	CATSGSYEQYF
many	TRBV11-3	TRBD1	15	TRBJ2-1	TGTGCCAGCAGCTTAGGGGGGACAGGGTACAATGAGCAGTTCTTC	CASSLGGTGYNEQFF
-	TRBV12-3/TRBV12-4	TRBD1	13	TRBJ1-6	TGTGCCAGCGGGACAGCTCATTATTCACCCCTCCACTTT	CASGTAHYSPLHF
many	TRBV7-2	TRBD1	18	TRBJ2-6	TGTGCCAGCAGCTCCACAGGGGGATCCAGCTTTGGGGCCAACGTCCTGACTTTC	CASSSTGGSSFGANVLTF
few	TRBV4-1	-	15	TRBJ2-1	TGCGCCAGCAGCCCGACCTTGAGCTCCTACAATGAGCAGTTCTTC	CASSPTLSSYNEQFF
-	TRBV15	TRBD1	18	TRBJ2-7	TGTGCCACCAGCATCCGGGACAGGGAGTATGCCCTCTCCTACGAGCAGTACTTC	CATSIRDREYALSYEQYF
-	TRBV6-2/TRBV6-3	-	19	TRBJ1-3	TGTGCCAGCAGTTACTCGATCCCTGGCCCTGGCGTGTATGGAAACACCATATATTTT	CASSYSIPGPGVYGNTIYF
once	TRBV6-1	-	18	TRBJ1-1	TGTGCCAGCAGTGAACCTGGACAGTTTACCCGAGGGAACACTGAAGCTTTCTTT	CASSEPGQFTRGNTEAFF
-	TRBV6-6	-	14	TRBJ2-5	TGTGCCAGCACTAAAACACAGGGAGGGGAGACCCAGTACTTC	CASTKTQGGETQYF
-	TRBV6-2/TRBV6-3	TRBD2	17	TRBJ2-1	TGTGCCAGCAGTTACTCGATTTGGCTAGCGGGATACAATGAGCAGTTCTTC	CASSYSIWLAGYNEQFF
few	TRBV4-1	-	17	TRBJ2-3	TGCGCCAGCAGCCAACCCCCCGGAGGGGTCGAGAGAGATACGCAGTATTTT	CASSQPPGGVERDTQYF
-	TRBV25-1	TRBD1	19	TRBJ2-2	TGTGCCAGCAGTGAATATTTCATGGCAGGGGGCATGGACACCGGGGAGCTGTTTTTT	CASSEYFMAGGMDTGELFF
few	TRBV9	-	15	TRBJ2-5	TGTGCCAGCAGCGTAGGTGGGGGGGCTGGAGAGACCCAGTACTTC	CASSVGGGAGETQYF
few	TRBV6-5	-	13	TRBJ1-5	TGTGCCAGCAGTTCCCGACCGGGTAAGCCCCAGCATTTT	CASSSRPGKPQHF
many	TRBV7-9	TRBD1	13	TRBJ1-1	TGTGCCAGCAGCCCAGGGGGAAACACTGAAGCTTTCTTT	CASSPGGNTEAFF
-	TRBV27	TRBD1	12	TRBJ2-7	TGTGCCAGCAGCATTACAGGGGGTGAGCAGTACTTC	CASSITGGEQYF
few	TRBV6-2/TRBV6-3	-	14	TRBJ1-1	TGTGCCAGCAGTTACGGACCCGGAGGCACTGAAGCTTTCTTT	CASSYGPGGTEAFF
-	TRBV29-1	-	12	TRBJ2-1	TGCAGCGGGGAAGGGGCCTACAATGAGCAGTTCTTC	CSGEGAYNEQFF
many	TRBV10-2	-	14	TRBJ1-5	TGCGCCAGCGGGACCCAAGCAGATCATCAGCCCCAGCATTTT	CASGTQADHQPQHF
few	TRBV2	-	16	TRBJ1-3	TGTGCCAGTTTGGGTCGGGGGCAGATTCCTGGAAACACCATATATTTT	CASLGRGQIPGNTIYF
-	TRBV27	TRBD2	14	TRBJ2-1	TGTGCCAGCAGTTTATCTACTAGCGGCAATGAGCAGTTCTTC	CASSLSTSGNEQFF
few	TRBV20-1	-	16	TRBJ2-7	TGCAGTGCTAGAGACCCACAGGGGGGGTCCCCCTACGAGCAGTACTTC	CSARDPQGGSPYEQYF
-	TRBV28	-	14	TRBJ2-1	TGTGCCAGCAGTTTACAGCCCCGGGGTCATGAGCAGTTCTTC	CASSLQPRGHEQFF
-	TRBV4-1	TRBD1	16	TRBJ2-1	TGCGCCAGCAGCCAGGGCCGACAGGGATATTACAATGAGCAGTTCTTC	CASSQGRQGYYNEQFF
few	TRBV12-3/TRBV12-4	-	14	TRBJ2-2	TGTGCCAGCAGTTTCAGGGGACACACCGGGGAGCTGTTTTTT	CASSFRGHTGELFF
few	TRBV9	-	13	TRBJ2-3	TGTGCCAGCAGCGAAAAATACACAGATACGCAGTATTTT	CASSEKYTDTQYF
-	TRBV12-3/TRBV12-4	-	14	TRBJ1-5	TGTGCCAGCAGTTTCGCGGCATACGATCAGCCCCAGCATTTT	CASSFAAYDQPQHF
many	TRBV7-2	TRBD1	16	TRBJ2-2	TGTGCCAGCAGCTTAGCCGGCAGGGGGCCCACCGGGGAGCTGTTTTTT	CASSLAGRGPTGELFF
-	TRBV11-3	TRBD1	15	TRBJ2-7	TGTGCCAGCAGCCAGACAGGGATGAGCTCCTACGAGCAGTACTTC	CASSQTGMSSYEQYF
-	TRBV7-9	TRBD1	16	TRBJ2-5	TGTGCCAGCAGCTTAGCGAGGACAGGGTACCAAGAGACCCAGTACTTC	CASSLARTGYQETQYF
-	TRBV6-5	-	17	TRBJ1-1	TGTGCCAGCAGTTACTCATATTCCCCAACATTGAACACTGAAGCTTTCTTT	CASSYSYSPTLNTEAFF
-	TRBV20-1	TRBD1	15	TRBJ2-7	TGCAGTGCTAGAGATCGGGACAGGGGTTCCTACGAGCAGTACTTC	CSARDRDRGSYEQYF
-	TRBV19	-	16	TRBJ2-1	TGTGCCAGTAGTATCCCCCTGATCCCCAACCCCAATGAGCAGTTCTTC	CASSIPLIPNPNEQFF
-	TRBV6-6	-	14	TRBJ1-1	TGTGCCAGCAGTTACACTACCGGGAACACTGAAGCTTTCTTT	CASSYTTGNTEAFF
many	TRBV7-6	TRBD2	17	TRBJ2-5	TGTGCCAGCAGCATAAACCCCTTTGGGACTAGCGGAGAGACCCAGTACTTC	CASSINPFGTSGETQYF
-	TRBV12-5	-	15	TRBJ1-1	TGTGCTAGTGGCTTTATCGTGGAGGGGCACACTGAAGCTTTCTTT	CASGFIVEGHTEAFF
-	TRBV6-5	-	13	TRBJ2-7	TGTGCCAGCAGTGGTGGGTTTCGGTACGAGCAGTACTTC	CASSGGFRYEQYF
few	TRBV15	-	12	TRBJ1-5	TGTGCCACCAGCATAGGGTCTGGCCCCCAGCATTTT	CATSIGSGPQHF
-	TRBV6-2/TRBV6-3	TRBD2	15	TRBJ2-1	TGTGCCAGCACCCTAACGGGACTAGCGTCGGATGAGCAGTTCTTC	CASTLTGLASDEQFF
-	TRBV13	-	16	TRBJ2-2	TGTGCCAGCAGCTTAGTAGGGGAGCCGGGCACCGGGGAGCTGTTTTTT	CASSLVGEPGTGELFF
-	TRBV6-6	-	14	TRBJ2-1	TGTGCCAGCAGTACCCCGAAACAGGGATATGAGCAGTTCTTC	CASSTPKQGYEQFF
-	TRBV23-1	-	16	TRBJ2-3	TGCGCCAGCAGTCAATCGTTGGCGGGCCGCACAGATACGCAGTATTTT	CASSQSLAGRTDTQYF
-	TRBV6-1	-	16	TRBJ2-1	TGTGCCAGCAGTATTATACAGGGTGCCCCCTACAATGAGCAGTTCTTC	CASSIIQGAPYNEQFF
-	TRBV4-3	TRBD1	15	TRBJ1-6	TGCGCCAGCAGCCATACAGGGGCGGATAATTCACCCCTCCACTTT	CASSHTGADNSPLHF
-	TRBV6-5	-	15	TRBJ1-2	TGTGCCAGCCGGAAAAAGGGTGTAGCTAACTATGGCTACACCTTC	CASRKKGVANYGYTF
few	TRBV5-6	-	14	TRBJ1-5	TGTGCCAGCAGCGAAGGGTATGCCAATCAGCCCCAGCATTTT	CASSEGYANQPQHF
-	TRBV4-1	TRBD1	17	TRBJ2-1	TGCGCCAGCAGCTACCAGGTCCCGGGGACAGGGGGCGGTGAGCAGTTCTTC	CASSYQVPGTGGGEQFF